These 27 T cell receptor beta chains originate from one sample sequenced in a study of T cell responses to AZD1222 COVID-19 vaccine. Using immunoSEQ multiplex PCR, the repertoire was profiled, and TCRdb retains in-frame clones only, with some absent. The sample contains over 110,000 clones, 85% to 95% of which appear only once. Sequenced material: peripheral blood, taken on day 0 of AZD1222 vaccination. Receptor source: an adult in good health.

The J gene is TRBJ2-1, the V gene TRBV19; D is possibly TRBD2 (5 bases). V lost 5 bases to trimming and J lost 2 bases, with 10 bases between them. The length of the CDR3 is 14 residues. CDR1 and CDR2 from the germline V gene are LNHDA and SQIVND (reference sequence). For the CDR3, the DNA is TGTGCCAGTAGTGTGCACGGGGCCTACAATGAGCAGTTCTTC. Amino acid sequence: CASSVHGAYNEQFF.

The CDR3 here is CASKNRGKYPQETQYF. The CDR3 nucleotides read TGTGCCAGCAAAAACCGGGGCAAGTACCCCCAAGAGACCCAGTACTTC. V usage is TRBV27 and J usage is TRBJ2-5; possibly TRBD1 or TRBD2 for D (5 bases each). The V end was cut by 7 bases, the J end by 1 base, with 19 bases between. The CDR3 is 16 amino acids. Germline V lookup: CDR1 MNHEY, CDR2 SMNVEV (reference sequence).

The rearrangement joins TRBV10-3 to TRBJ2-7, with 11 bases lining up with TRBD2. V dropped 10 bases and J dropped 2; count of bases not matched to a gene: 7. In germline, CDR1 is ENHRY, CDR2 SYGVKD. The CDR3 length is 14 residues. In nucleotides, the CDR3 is TGTGCCACTGGGACTAGCGGACTACCCTACGAGCAGTACTTC. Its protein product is CATGTSGLPYEQYF.

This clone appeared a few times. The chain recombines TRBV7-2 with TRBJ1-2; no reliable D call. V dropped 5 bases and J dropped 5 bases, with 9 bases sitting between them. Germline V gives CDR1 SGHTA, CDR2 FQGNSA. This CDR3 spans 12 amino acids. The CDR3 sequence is CASSHRGYGYTF. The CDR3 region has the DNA TGTGCCAGCAGCCATAGAGGGTATGGCTACACCTTC.

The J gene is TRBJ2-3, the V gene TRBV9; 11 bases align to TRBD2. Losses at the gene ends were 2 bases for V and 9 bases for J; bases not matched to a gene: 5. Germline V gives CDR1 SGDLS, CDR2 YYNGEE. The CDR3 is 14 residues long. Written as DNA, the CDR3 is TGTGCCAGCAGCGTTCAGACTAGCGGGGTAACGCAGTATTTT. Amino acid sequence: CASSVQTSGVTQYF.

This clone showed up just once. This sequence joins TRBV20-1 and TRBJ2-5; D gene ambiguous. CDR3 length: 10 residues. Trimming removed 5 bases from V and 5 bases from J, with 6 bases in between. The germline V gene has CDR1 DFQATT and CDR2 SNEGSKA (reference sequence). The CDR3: CSARFETQYF. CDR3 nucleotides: TGCAGTGCTCGGTTCGAGACCCAGTACTTC.

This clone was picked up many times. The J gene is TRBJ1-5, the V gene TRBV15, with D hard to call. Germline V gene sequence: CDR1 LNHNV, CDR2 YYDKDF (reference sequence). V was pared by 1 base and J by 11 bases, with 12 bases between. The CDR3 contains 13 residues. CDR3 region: CATSRAGDLAQHF. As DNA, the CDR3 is TGTGCCACCAGCAGAGCTGGAGATCTAGCCCAGCATTTT. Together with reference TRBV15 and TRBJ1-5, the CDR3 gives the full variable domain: DAMVIQNPRYQVTQFGKPVTLSCSQTLNHNVMYWYQQKSSQAPKLLFHYYDKDFNNEADTPDNFQSRRPNTSFCFLDIRSPGLGDTAMYLCATSRAGDLAQHFGDGTRLSIL.

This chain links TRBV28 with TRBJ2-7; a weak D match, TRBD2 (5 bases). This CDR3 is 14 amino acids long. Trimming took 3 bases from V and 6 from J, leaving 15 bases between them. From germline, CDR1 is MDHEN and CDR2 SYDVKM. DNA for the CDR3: TGTGCCAGCAGTTTTCGGCAGCGGCGTGGCGAGCAGTACTTC. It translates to CASSFRQRRGEQYF. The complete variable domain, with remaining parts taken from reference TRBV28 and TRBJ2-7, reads DVKVTQSSRYLVKRTGEKVFLECVQDMDHENMFWYRQDPGLGLRLIYFSYDVKMKEKGDIPEGYSVSREKKERFSLILESASTNQTSMYLCASSFRQRRGEQYFGPGTRLTVT.

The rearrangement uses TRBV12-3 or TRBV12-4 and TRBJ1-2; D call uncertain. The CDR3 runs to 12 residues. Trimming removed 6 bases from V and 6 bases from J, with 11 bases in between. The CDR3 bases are TGTGCCAGCAGGACCGCGGGCCATGGCTACACCTTC. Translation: CASRTAGHGYTF.

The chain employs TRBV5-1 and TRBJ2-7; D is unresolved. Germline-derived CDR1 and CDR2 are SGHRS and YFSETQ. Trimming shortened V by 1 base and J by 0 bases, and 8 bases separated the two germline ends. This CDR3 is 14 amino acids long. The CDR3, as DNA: TGCGCCAGCAGCTTGAACGCGCTCTCCTACGAGCAGTACTTC. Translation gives CASSLNALSYEQYF. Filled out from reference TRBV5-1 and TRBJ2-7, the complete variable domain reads KAGVTQTPRYLIKTRGQQVTLSCSPISGHRSVSWYQQTPGQGLQFLFEYFSETQRNKGNFPGRFSGRQFSNSRSEMNVSTLELGDSALYLCASSLNALSYEQYFGPGTRLTVT.

CDR3 residues: CASSPSRGPVAPEQYF. The CDR3 DNA sequence: TGCGCCAGCAGCCCGAGTAGGGGTCCTGTGGCCCCCGAGCAGTACTTC. The chain joins TRBV5-1 to TRBJ2-7, with a weak D call TRBD1 (5 bases). The CDR3 runs to 16 residues. Germline loops: CDR1 SGHRS, CDR2 YFSETQ. The germline V and J ends were trimmed by 4 bases and 6 bases, with 23 bases remaining between them.

DNA for the CDR3: TGTGCCAGCAGCCCCTCGAACGGACCCGGTGAAGCTTTCTTT. It codes for CASSPSNGPGEAFF. This chain connects TRBV3-1 (or the pseudogene TRBV3-2) to TRBJ1-1, with no clear D. The CDR3 spans 14 residues. From germline, CDR1 is LGHDT and CDR2 YNNKEL (reference sequence). Trimming took off 4 bases at V and 7 bases at J, with 16 bases between the two ends.

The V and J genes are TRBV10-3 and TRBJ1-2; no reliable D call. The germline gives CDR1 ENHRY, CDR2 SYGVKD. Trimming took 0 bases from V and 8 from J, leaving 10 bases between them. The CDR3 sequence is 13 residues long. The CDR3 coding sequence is TGTGCCATCAGTGAGTCGACCAGGCAAGGCTACACCTTC. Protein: CAISESTRQGYTF.

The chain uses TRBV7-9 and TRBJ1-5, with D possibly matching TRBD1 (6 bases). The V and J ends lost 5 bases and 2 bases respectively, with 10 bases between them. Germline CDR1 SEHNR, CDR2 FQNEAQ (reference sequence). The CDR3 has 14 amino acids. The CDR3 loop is CASSEGGGNQPQHF. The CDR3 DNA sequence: TGTGCCAGCAGCGAAGGGGGTGGCAATCAGCCCCAGCATTTT.

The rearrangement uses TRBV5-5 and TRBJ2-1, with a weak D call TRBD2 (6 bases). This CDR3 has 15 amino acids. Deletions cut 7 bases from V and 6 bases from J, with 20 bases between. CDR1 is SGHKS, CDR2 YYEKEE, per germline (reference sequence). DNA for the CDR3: TGTGCCAGCGCCATGTGGCGGAGGGCATTCAATGAGCAGTTCTTC. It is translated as CASAMWRRAFNEQFF.

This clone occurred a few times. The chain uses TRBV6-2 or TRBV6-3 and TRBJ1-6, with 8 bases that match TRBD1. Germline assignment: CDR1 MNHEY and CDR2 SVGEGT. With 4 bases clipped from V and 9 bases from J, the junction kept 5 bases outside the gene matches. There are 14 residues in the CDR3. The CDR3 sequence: CASSLQGGISPLHF. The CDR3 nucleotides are TGTGCCAGCAGTTTACAGGGGGGAATTTCACCCCTCCACTTT.

In DNA, the CDR3 is TGCGCCAGCAGCCCAATTCCGGGACAGAATTCACCCCTCCACTTT. Translating it yields CASSPIPGQNSPLHF. The chain combines TRBV4-3 with TRBJ1-6; 7 positions agree with TRBD1. The CDR3 is 15 amino acids. After removal of 4 bases from V and 7 bases from J, the junction contained 7 bases not matched to a gene. Germline V lookup: CDR1 LGHNA, CDR2 YSLEER.

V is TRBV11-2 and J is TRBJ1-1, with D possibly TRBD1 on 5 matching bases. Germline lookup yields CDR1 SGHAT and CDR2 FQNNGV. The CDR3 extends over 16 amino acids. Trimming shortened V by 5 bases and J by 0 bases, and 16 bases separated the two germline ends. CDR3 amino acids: CASSPGRVGVNTEAFF. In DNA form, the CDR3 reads TGTGCCAGCAGCCCGGGGAGGGTGGGGGTGAACACTGAAGCTTTCTTT.

The CDR3 loop is CASSPLERINTGELFF. The CDR3 DNA reads TGTGCCAGCAGTCCACTCGAACGGATTAACACCGGGGAGCTGTTTTTT. The chain links TRBV27 to TRBJ2-2; D call uncertain. V shed 5 bases and J shed 2 bases, with 15 bases lying between them. The CDR3 extends over 16 amino acids. The germline V gene has CDR1 MNHEY and CDR2 SMNVEV (reference sequence).

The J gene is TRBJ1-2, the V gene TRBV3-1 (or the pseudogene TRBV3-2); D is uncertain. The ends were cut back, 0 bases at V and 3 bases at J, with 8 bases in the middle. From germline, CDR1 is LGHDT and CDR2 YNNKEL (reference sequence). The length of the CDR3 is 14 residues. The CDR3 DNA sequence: TGTGCCAGCAGCCAAGATTGGCCGGACTATGGCTACACCTTC. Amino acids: CASSQDWPDYGYTF.

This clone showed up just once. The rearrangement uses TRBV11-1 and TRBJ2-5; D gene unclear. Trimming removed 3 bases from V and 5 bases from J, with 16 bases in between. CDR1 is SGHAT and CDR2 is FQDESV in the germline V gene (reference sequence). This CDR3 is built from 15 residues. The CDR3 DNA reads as TGTGCCAGCAGCTTTGAGTGGCGGAATCGGGAGACCCAGTACTTC. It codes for CASSFEWRNRETQYF.

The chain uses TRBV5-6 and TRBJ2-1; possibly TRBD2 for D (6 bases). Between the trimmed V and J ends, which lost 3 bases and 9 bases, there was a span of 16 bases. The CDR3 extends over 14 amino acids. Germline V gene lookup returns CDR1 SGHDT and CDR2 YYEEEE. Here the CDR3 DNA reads TGTGCCAGCAGCTCTACGACTAGATCGGGTGAGCAGTTCTTC. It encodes CASSSTTRSGEQFF.

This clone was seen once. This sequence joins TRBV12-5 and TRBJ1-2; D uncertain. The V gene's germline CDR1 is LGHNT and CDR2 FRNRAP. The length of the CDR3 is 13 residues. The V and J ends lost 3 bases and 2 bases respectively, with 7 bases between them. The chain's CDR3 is CASGFAPNYGYTF. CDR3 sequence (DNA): TGTGCTAGTGGTTTCGCCCCAAACTATGGCTACACCTTC. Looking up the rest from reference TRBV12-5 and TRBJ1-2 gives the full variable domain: DARVTQTPRHKVTEMGQEVTMRCQPILGHNTVFWYRQTMMQGLELLAYFRNRAPLDDSGMPKDRFSAEMPDATLATLKIQPSEPRDSAVYFCASGFAPNYGYTFGSGTRLTVV.

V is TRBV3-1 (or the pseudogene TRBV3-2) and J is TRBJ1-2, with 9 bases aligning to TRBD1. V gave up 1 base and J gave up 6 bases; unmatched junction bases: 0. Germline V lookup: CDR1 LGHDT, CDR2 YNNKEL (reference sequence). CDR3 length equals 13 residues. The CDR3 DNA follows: TGTGCCAGCAGCCAAGGGACAGGGGATGGCTACACCTTC. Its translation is CASSQGTGDGYTF.

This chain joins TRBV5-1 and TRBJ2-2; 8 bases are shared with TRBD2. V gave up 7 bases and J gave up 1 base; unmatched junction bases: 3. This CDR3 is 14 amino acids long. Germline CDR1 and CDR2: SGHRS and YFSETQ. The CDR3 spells CASLRGENTGELFF. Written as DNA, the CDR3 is TGCGCCAGCCTGCGGGGGGAGAACACCGGGGAGCTGTTTTTT. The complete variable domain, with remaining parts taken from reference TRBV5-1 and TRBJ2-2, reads KAGVTQTPRYLIKTRGQQVTLSCSPISGHRSVSWYQQTPGQGLQFLFEYFSETQRNKGNFPGRFSGRQFSNSRSEMNVSTLELGDSALYLCASLRGENTGELFFGEGSRLTVL.

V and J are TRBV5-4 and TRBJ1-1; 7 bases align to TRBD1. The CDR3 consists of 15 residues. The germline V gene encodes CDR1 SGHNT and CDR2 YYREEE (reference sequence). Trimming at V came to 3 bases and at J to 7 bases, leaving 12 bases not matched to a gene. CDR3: CASSSRQGPGGEAFF. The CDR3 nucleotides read TGTGCCAGCAGCTCAAGACAGGGCCCAGGGGGTGAAGCTTTCTTT.

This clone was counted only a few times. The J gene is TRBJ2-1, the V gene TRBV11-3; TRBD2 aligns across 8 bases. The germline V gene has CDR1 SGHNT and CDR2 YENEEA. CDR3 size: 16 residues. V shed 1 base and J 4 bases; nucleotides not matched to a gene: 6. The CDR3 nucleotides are TGTGCCAGCAGCTTAGTTGGGGTAGCGGGATACAATGAGCAGTTCTTC. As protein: CASSLVGVAGYNEQFF.